Given below is one TCR beta chain in context. Which antigen it targets is not known. No much larger clone is present one base from it, and per-base qualities are unavailable. The immunoSEQ Assay, a bias-controlled multiplex PCR, was used to amplify TCRbeta CDR3 regions from genomic DNA. The study's own analysis went as follows. Nucleated cell counts per sample were estimated from amplification of reference gene primers within the assay. To quantify the absolute abundance of each unique TCRbeta CDR3 rearrangement, sequence reads were collapsed and filtered. For each sample, productive Simpson clonality was calculated by taking the square root of Simpson's diversity index across productive rearrangements. Not all clones reach the TCRdb copy of this immuneACCESS table, which keeps in-frame sequences only. Checked studies attribute under half of the gap to unresolved V genes and leave the rest unexplained. V and J calls plus clone size are reproduced from that table; the DNA served to infer D and trimming. Across this sample there are some 300,000 clones, with 86% seen only once. Of the sample, around 13% falls within the top ten clones.

From V the trimming removes 8 bases and from J it removes 5 bases, while the gene matches leave 7 bases of the junction unaccounted for. The CDR3 runs 14 amino acids, cysteine and phenylalanine included. The entry retains the CDR3 DNA only, 42 bases that are in frame from base 1. From the germline V gene, CDR1 is SNHLY and CDR2 is FYNNEI. The data were obtained in a study of blood T cell repertoires in COVID-19 (dated by TCRdb to 2018 to 2020). General notes on the study: Samples from collaborators originated in the United States, Italy and Spain and spanned both the acute and convalescent phases of COVID-19. The prospective study material was composed of cDNA or gDNA derived from T cells, B-cell-depleted T cells, or PBMCs. Deeply sampled blood TCRbeta repertoires from subjects exposed to, actively infected with, or recovered from COVID-19 were included in the dataset. The repertoires were released in a freely available public database intended as a resource for research on the immune response to SARS-CoV-2. Samples were obtained from the ongoing ImmuneRACE study (first 160 participants) and from about 1,300 subjects provided by 6 global collaborators. A de-identified subject ID, COVID-19 status, age in years and sex were almost always included in the sample metadata. Where available, HLA class I and class II types were obtained from metadata supplied by the sample provider rather than from assay-based typing. Broad study findings and their caveats: Clinical and demographic metadata were provided uncurated, with the amount varying by source and participant.

One collaborating source in Seattle enrolled patients while the patients were actively infected and followed the patients over time throughout the course of disease. The collaborating institutions used their own protocols to collect whole blood in K2EDTA tubes. For TCRbeta analysis, collaborators shipped samples in one of three forms: frozen whole blood, isolated PBMCs, or DNA extracted from either of those sample types. The chain is assembled from TRBV2 and TRBJ1-5, and 9 junction bases match TRBD1. This clonotype was sampled from a woman in her 70s with COVID-19, enrolled during active disease. Sequenced sample: peripheral blood. The encoded CDR3 is CASQPGQGYQPQHF. The DNA sequence is as follows: TGTGCCAGCCAACCAGGACAGGGGTATCAGCCCCAGCATTTT.